This TCR beta chain originates from a study of cytomegalovirus exposure and HLA in healthy donors. This clone was detected only a few times. The donors were in the roughly 130-subject validation cohort, distinct from the approximately 730-subject first cohort. The repertoire was sequenced with immunoSEQ multiplex PCR; TCRdb's copy has only in-frame clones and lacks some. The sample holds some 200,000 clones; roughly 82% are singletons and the top ten take about an eighth. The CDR3 consists of 14 residues. Trimming at V came to 4 bases and at J to 2 bases, leaving 8 bases not matched to a gene. Per the germline V gene, CDR1 is SQVTM and CDR2 is ANQGSEA.

The sequence was obtained from a woman in her twenties or thirties in good health and CMV-seropositive. The sequenced sample was PBMCs. The chain joins TRBV29-1 to TRBJ2-7; 7 nucleotides match TRBD1. Written as DNA, the CDR3 is TGCAGCGTTGGGAGCCCAGGGACAGCCTACGAGCAGTACTTC. Protein product: CSVGSPGTAYEQYF.